A single sample gave rise to the 8 T cell receptor beta chains below, sequenced in a study of T cell changes during pregnancy in multiple sclerosis. The assay was immunoSEQ multiplex PCR, and TCRdb's table has in-frame clones only and misses some. The sample lists tens of thousands of clones, 85% to 95% occurring once. The sample in question was peripheral blood, obtained in the third trimester of pregnancy. Receptors were obtained from a female donor in good health, enrolled as a control in a pregnancy study.

The chain joins TRBV7-3 to TRBJ2-1; D gene ambiguous. Germline CDR1 SGHTA, CDR2 FQGTGA. There are 15 residues in the CDR3. V was clipped by 5 bases and J by 0 bases, with 11 bases between them. The CDR3 is CASSPTTLSYNEQFF. The CDR3 DNA sequence: TGTGCCAGCAGCCCTACGACTCTCTCCTACAATGAGCAGTTCTTC.

V gene TRBV6-4 combines with J gene TRBJ2-1, with 7 positions matching TRBD1. J lost 3 bases, V lost 4 bases, and 3 bases had no gene match. This CDR3 is built from 14 residues. Germline-derived CDR1 and CDR2 are MRHNA and SNTAGT. This CDR3 is CASSVGTDYNEQFF. Written as DNA, the CDR3 is TGTGCCAGCAGTGTAGGGACAGACTACAATGAGCAGTTCTTC.

This chain links TRBV5-4 with TRBJ2-3, with 15 positions matching TRBD2. V gave up 2 bases and J gave up 7 bases; unmatched junction bases: 8. The CDR3 contains 17 residues. Per the germline V gene, CDR1 is SGHNT and CDR2 is YYREEE (reference sequence). Written as DNA, the CDR3 is TGTGCCAGCAGCTTTGGACTAGCGGGAGGGGTCGTAAATACGCAGTATTTT. Residues: CASSFGLAGGVVNTQYF.

The sample holds one count of this clone. The chain employs TRBV10-3 and TRBJ1-2, with 7 positions matching TRBD1. J gave up 0 bases and V 2 bases, and 15 bases lay outside the gene matches. Germline V gene data show CDR1 as ENHRY and CDR2 as SYGVKD. This CDR3 comprises 19 residues. Here the CDR3 reads CAISERQGRSGATNYGYTF. In DNA, the CDR3 is TGTGCCATCAGTGAGCGACAGGGACGATCCGGAGCGACTAACTATGGCTACACCTTC.

This clone was seen just once. The chain carries TRBV15 and TRBJ1-4; tentatively, D is TRBD1 (6 bases). Germline V lookup: CDR1 LNHNV, CDR2 YYDKDF (reference sequence). CDR3 length: 13 residues. Trimming took 8 bases from V and 5 from J, leaving 12 bases between them. In DNA, the CDR3 is TGTGCCACCGGGGGAGACAGGAATGAAAAACTGTTTTTT. It is translated as CATGGDRNEKLFF.

This clone appeared once. The rearrangement uses TRBV6-6 and TRBJ2-1; TRBD2 matches 8 bases. CDR3 length: 16 residues. The germline CDR1 and CDR2 sequences are MNHNY and SVGAGI (reference sequence). Losses at the gene ends were 2 bases for V and 7 bases for J; bases not matched to a gene: 10. DNA of the CDR3: TGTGCCAGCAGTTACCTAATGGGACTAGATCATAATGAGCAGTTCTTC. Translated: CASSYLMGLDHNEQFF.

The chain uses TRBV7-8 and TRBJ1-1; a possible D gene is TRBD1 (5 bases). CDR3 length: 15 amino acids. V lost 0 bases to trimming and J lost 9 bases, with 17 bases between them. Germline CDR1 and CDR2: SGHVS and FQNEAQ. The chain's CDR3 is CASSLATLSGAQAFF. CDR3 sequence (DNA): TGTGCCAGCAGCTTAGCGACACTTAGTGGGGCTCAAGCTTTCTTT.

The chain is built from TRBV5-5 and TRBJ2-2, with 11 bases that match TRBD2. Germline lookup yields CDR1 SGHKS and CDR2 YYEKEE (reference sequence). This CDR3 is built from 15 residues. J gave up 7 bases and V 4 bases, and 6 bases lay outside the gene matches. CDR3 DNA: TGTGCCAGCAGCCAAGGACTAGCGGGCCGCGGGGAGCTGTTTTTT. Translating it yields CASSQGLAGRGELFF.